Sequencing of this T cell receptor beta chain was carried out in a study of cytomegalovirus exposure and HLA in healthy donors. Study results and caveats: V- and J-gene trimming in TCR beta was tied to a missense DCLRE1C variant by an analysis performed later. It was reported in a later analysis that an Asian-associated ancestry cluster showed fewer N-insertions than the roughly 710-donor mean. Using a false discovery rate of 0.05, a later analysis showed that approximately 17,000 TCR beta sequences were associated with HLA alleles.

CDR3 size: 15 residues. Looked up from germline, CDR1 is SGHVS and CDR2 is FQNEAQ. V dropped 4 bases and J dropped 7; count of bases not matched to a gene: 6. This clone was seen only a few times. Its antigen is currently unknown. 13 Jbeta primers and 60 Vbeta primers were used for the PCR. TCRdb's copy holds only in-frame clones and misses some; the assay was immunoSEQ multiplex PCR. The data contain 35,000 to 40,000 clones, approximately 66% of them singletons. The J gene is TRBJ1-5, the V gene TRBV7-8; 11 nucleotides agree with TRBD1. The TCR sequence derives from a man in his fifties in good health and CMV-seropositive. Sequencing was done on a sample of PBMCs. The CDR3 here is CASSSGTGGGQPQHF. CDR3 in DNA: TGTGCCAGCAGCTCCGGGACAGGGGGTGGGCAGCCCCAGCATTTT.